What follows are 17 T cell receptor beta chains derived from one specimen sequenced in a study of T cells after yellow fever vaccination. TCRdb fed the 5' RACE reads into MiXCR, producing one record per CDR3 protein. The data contain around 550,000 distinct CDR3 sequences, 15% to 20% of them singletons. Sequences were derived from PBMCs, sampled 15 days after the yellow fever booster vaccination. Every receptor here comes from a young man who received the YFV17D yellow fever vaccine.

The J gene is TRBJ1-4, the V gene TRBV6-5; D is unresolved. Germline assignment: CDR1 MNHEY and CDR2 SVGAGI. The CDR3 spans 13 residues. With 2 bases removed from V and 8 bases from J, the gap between germline ends came to 9 bases. The CDR3 is CASSYGRQEKLFF. In nucleotides, the CDR3 is TGTGCCAGCAGTTACGGGCGGCAAGAAAAACTGTTTTTT.

This clonotype turned up a few times. The chain uses TRBV6-5 and TRBJ2-5, with 12 bases identical to TRBD2. After removal of 2 bases from V and 5 bases from J, the junction contained 9 bases not matched to a gene. Germline assignment: CDR1 MNHEY and CDR2 SVGAGI. The CDR3 consists of 17 residues. The CDR3 sequence is CASSYLGLAGGRETQYF. The CDR3 DNA reads TGTGCCAGCAGTTACCTGGGGCTAGCGGGAGGGCGGGAGACCCAGTACTTC.

This clonotype showed up just a few times. The CDR3 DNA follows: TGTGCCAGCAGCACAGGACAGGTCTGGAATTCACCCCTCCACTTT. The encoded protein is CASSTGQVWNSPLHF. The chain joins TRBV7-8 to TRBJ1-6; 7 bases are a match to TRBD1. This CDR3 spans 15 amino acids. Germline CDR1 reads SGHVS; CDR2 reads FQNEAQ. Trimming cost V 5 bases and J 7 bases; bases outside gene matches: 8.

This clonotype was observed many times. The chain has TRBV6-4 and TRBJ2-3; perhaps D is TRBD1 or TRBD2 (5 bases each). Germline V gene sequence: CDR1 MRHNA, CDR2 SNTAGT. V was pared by 8 bases and J by 4 bases, with 16 bases between. The CDR3 loop spans 14 amino acids. DNA of the CDR3: TGTGCCAGCTCCGGCGGGCAGGGAGCAGATACGCAGTATTTT. The encoded protein is CASSGGQGADTQYF.

This clonotype was seen more than once but under ten times. The rearrangement joins TRBV20-1 to TRBJ2-1; tentative D call: TRBD2 (5 bases). CDR1 DFQATT and CDR2 SNEGSKA come from the germline V gene (reference sequence). V gave up 6 bases and J gave up 10 bases, with 16 bases separating them. This CDR3 contains 12 residues. The CDR3 nucleotides read TGCAGTGCCAGCGGCCGGGAAAGGGAGCAGTTCTTC. This codes for CSASGREREQFF.

There are a few counts of this clonotype. The chain couples TRBV20-1 to TRBJ2-3; no clear D. With 0 bases removed from V and 10 bases from J, the gap between germline ends came to 14 bases. The CDR3 totals 13 residues. Germline lookup yields CDR1 DFQATT and CDR2 SNEGSKA (reference sequence). CDR3 sequence (DNA): TGCAGTGCTAGAGAGGTCTCTGTGTACGCGCAGTATTTT. Its protein product is CSAREVSVYAQYF.

The CDR3 nucleotides read TGTGCCAGCAGCTTCCGAACGACTAGCGGGACGTCAGATACGCAGTATTTT. Translation: CASSFRTTSGTSDTQYF. The V call is TRBV7-9, the J call TRBJ2-3; 11 bases match TRBD2. The CDR3 is 17 amino acids. Unmatched junction bases numbered 9, after V lost 3 bases and J lost 4 bases. Germline lookup yields CDR1 SEHNR and CDR2 FQNEAQ (reference sequence).

The gene calls are TRBV20-1 and TRBJ2-1; D is perhaps TRBD2 (5 bases). The V end was cut by 3 bases, the J end by 0 bases, with 15 bases between. Looked up from germline, CDR1 is DFQATT and CDR2 is SNEGSKA (reference sequence). The CDR3 extends over 16 amino acids. The CDR3 here is CSASPPQRTSYNEQFF. CDR3 in DNA: TGCAGTGCTAGTCCCCCCCAGCGGACCTCCTACAATGAGCAGTTCTTC.

The V call is TRBV11-2, the J call TRBJ2-1; 12 nucleotides match TRBD2. There are 14 residues in the CDR3. Germline V CDR1 and CDR2: SGHAT, FQNNGV. V gave up 6 bases and J gave up 9 bases; unmatched junction bases: 6. In DNA form, the CDR3 reads TGTGCCAGCAGACAGACTAGCGGGAGTGGTGAGCAGTTCTTC. It translates to CASRQTSGSGEQFF.

CDR3 DNA: TGTGCCAGCAGTCCTGGACTAGTTGGCGCCGGGGAGCTGTTTTTT. Translated, it gives CASSPGLVGAGELFF. This chain joins TRBV12-3 or TRBV12-4 and TRBJ2-2; TRBD2 matches at 7 bases. The trim removed 5 bases at V and 6 bases at J, leaving 9 bases unmatched. The CDR3 covers 15 residues.

There are a few counts of this clonotype. The chain recombines TRBV21-1 with TRBJ1-1; the D call TRBD1 from the table was never checked on the DNA. TRBV21-1 has pseudogene status. CDR3 length equals 17 residues. The CDR3 spells CASSKRSGQVGNTEAFF. The CDR3 nucleotides are TGTGCCAGCAGCAAAAGGTCCGGGCAGGTGGGGAACACTGAAGCTTTCTTT.

This clonotype was counted a few times. The chain carries TRBV9 and TRBJ2-3; 8 bases fit TRBD2. V was clipped by 4 bases and J by 0 bases; unmatched bases: 10. The V gene's germline CDR1 is SGDLS and CDR2 YYNGEE. The CDR3 runs 17 residues. The DNA for the CDR3 is TGTGCCAGCAGCCCTTACACGGGGGGGCCGAGCACAGATACGCAGTATTTT. Translating gives CASSPYTGGPSTDTQYF. Drawing the rest from reference TRBV9 and TRBJ2-3, the complete variable domain is DSGVTQTPKHLITATGQRVTLRCSPRSGDLSVYWYQQSLDQGLQFLIQYYNGEERAKGNILERFSAQQFPDLHSELNLSSLELGDSALYFCASSPYTGGPSTDTQYFGPGTRLTVL.

The chain uses TRBV12-3 or TRBV12-4 and TRBJ2-7; 8 bases are a match to TRBD1. CDR3 length: 18 amino acids. V was clipped by 3 bases and J by 5 bases; unmatched bases: 18. The CDR3 DNA reads TGTGCCAGCAGTTTCCGAGTCGGACAGGGAATGCCCAAAGACGAGCAGTACTTC. This encodes CASSFRVGQGMPKDEQYF.

Only a few counts were recorded for this clonotype. The gene calls are TRBV12-3 or TRBV12-4 and TRBJ2-7; TRBD1 might be the D (5 bases). The CDR3 has 14 residues. Trimming removed 7 bases from V and 0 bases from J, with 13 bases in between. The chain's CDR3 is CASTSGHDSYEQYF. The CDR3 coding sequence is TGTGCCAGCACCTCTGGACACGACTCCTACGAGCAGTACTTC.

V usage is TRBV7-6 and J usage is TRBJ2-5; D gene uncertain. The germline V gene encodes CDR1 SGHVS and CDR2 FNYEAQ. The V gene lost 4 bases and the J gene lost 5 bases, with 8 bases spanning the gap. The CDR3 totals 12 residues. DNA of the CDR3: TGTGCCAGCAGCTCCGGTGTGGAGACCCAGTACTTC. Translated: CASSSGVETQYF. The full variable domain, in which reference TRBV7-6 and TRBJ2-5 provide the parts outside the CDR3, is GAGVSQSPRYKVTKRGQDVALRCDPISGHVSLYWYRQALGQGPEFLTYFNYEAQQDKSGLPNDRFSAERPEGSISTLTIQRTEQRDSAMYRCASSSGVETQYFGPGTRLLVL.

The chain combines TRBV6-1 with TRBJ2-1; D ambiguous. This CDR3 has 14 amino acids. Germline CDR1 and CDR2: MNHNS and SASEGT. V shed 6 bases and J shed 8 bases, with 17 bases lying between them. The CDR3 is CASRSHTRWHEQFF. CDR3 DNA sequence: TGTGCCAGCAGGTCTCACACTCGGTGGCATGAGCAGTTCTTC.

At least ten counts were recorded for this clonotype. V and J are TRBV9 and TRBJ2-5; tentative D call: TRBD1 (6 bases). The CDR3 runs 15 residues. The V and J ends lost 2 bases and 3 bases respectively, with 14 bases between them. Germline V CDR1 and CDR2: SGDLS, YYNGEE. The CDR3 region has the DNA TGTGCCAGCAGCGTTTCCCCCGGGACAAAAGAGACCCAGTACTTC. Amino acid sequence: CASSVSPGTKETQYF.